This TCR beta chain was captured in a study of cytomegalovirus exposure and HLA in healthy donors (TCRdb year 2017). With regard to the full study: According to a later analysis, the roughly 120 validation repertoires were produced on the same platform as the 666 repertoires of the first cohort. The study combined high-throughput TCR immunosequencing, statistical association of individual TCRs with disease status, and machine learning to predict cytomegalovirus infection status. Besides the first cohort of under 700 subjects, a separate validation cohort made up of 95 to 150 different subjects was used. The study aimed to test whether signatures of past pathogen exposure could be identified by cataloging public T cell receptors.

To prepare the library, the immunoSEQ multiplex PCR assay was applied. The study's own analysis went as follows. A statistical classification framework was developed to diagnose cytomegalovirus status using the catalog of TCR beta chain sequences. In TCRdb, the immuneACCESS table is reduced to in-frame sequences with V and J assigned. These tables do not hold every clone; where another copy was compared, an unresolved V gene accounts for under half, and the others remain unexplained. V and J calls and clone size are as listed in that table; D and trimming were resolved from the DNA. Across this sample there are approximately 300,000 clones, with approximately 90% seen only once. The ten largest clones represent approximately 1.1% of the sample. There are 14 amino acids in the CDR3, from cysteine to phenylalanine inclusive. Kept here is only the CDR3 DNA, which spans 42 bases and is read in frame from base 1. Germline trimming amounts to 5 bases on V and 5 bases on J, with 6 as the count of junction bases outside the gene matches. According to the germline V gene, CDR1 reads MDHEN and CDR2 reads SYDVKM.

The donors were included in the validation cohort of 130 or so subjects, a group kept apart from the approximately 670-subject first cohort. Turning to this clone: Its antigen remains unidentified. The record has no base qualities; no much larger clone is one base away.

Findings and caveats that apply to the study as a whole: A later analysis had no HLA typing for the validation cohort, so co-occurrence there was scored across all 110 or so repertoires. A later analysis found that TCRs clustered in the first cohort also tended to co-occur in the 95 to 150 validation repertoires, with 94% of cluster scores above 0. The study listed 150 to 200 TCR beta chains as associated with cytomegalovirus. Three of the identified cytomegalovirus-associated TCR beta chains were confirmed in vitro to be specific for cytomegalovirus antigens. It was suggested by the authors that the approach could potentially be generalized to other disease states and immunological phenotypes. Cytomegalovirus status was reported to be diagnosed by the classifier with high specificity and sensitivity in both the original and validation cohorts. Across donors, most TCR sequences were observed very rarely, whereas some public TCRs were present in many individuals.

The sequence was collected from a woman under 40 in good health and CMV-seropositive. The chain is made from TRBV28 and TRBJ2-4, and 7 bases in between align with TRBD1. The sequenced sample consisted of PBMCs. The CDR3 reads as follows: CASSPRDRENIQYF. The DNA is as follows: TGTGCCAGCAGTCCGAGGGACAGAGAAAACATTCAGTACTTC.